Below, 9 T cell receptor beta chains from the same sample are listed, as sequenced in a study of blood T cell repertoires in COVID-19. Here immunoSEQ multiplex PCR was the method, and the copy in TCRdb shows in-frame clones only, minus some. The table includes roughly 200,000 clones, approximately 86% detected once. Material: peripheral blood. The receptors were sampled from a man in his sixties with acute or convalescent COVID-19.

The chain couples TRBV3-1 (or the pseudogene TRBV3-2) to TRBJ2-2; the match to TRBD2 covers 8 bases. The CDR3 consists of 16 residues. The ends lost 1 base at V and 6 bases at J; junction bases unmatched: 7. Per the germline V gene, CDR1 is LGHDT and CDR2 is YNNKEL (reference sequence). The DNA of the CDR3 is TGTGCCAGCAGCCAAGCAGGCGGGGGGCGGGCCGGGGAGCTGTTTTTT. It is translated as CASSQAGGGRAGELFF.

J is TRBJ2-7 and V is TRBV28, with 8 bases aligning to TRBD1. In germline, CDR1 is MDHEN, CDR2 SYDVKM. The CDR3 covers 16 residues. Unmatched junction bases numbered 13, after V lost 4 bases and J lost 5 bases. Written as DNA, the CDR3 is TGTGCCAGCAGTTATGCCCCTGCGACAGGGGACGACGAGCAGTACTTC. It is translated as CASSYAPATGDDEQYF.

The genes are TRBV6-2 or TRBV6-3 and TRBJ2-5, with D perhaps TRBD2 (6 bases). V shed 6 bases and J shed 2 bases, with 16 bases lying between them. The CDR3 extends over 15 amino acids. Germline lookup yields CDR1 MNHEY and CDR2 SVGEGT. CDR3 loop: CASSRPPGRQETQYF. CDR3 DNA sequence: TGTGCCAGCAGCCGCCCCCCAGGGAGGCAAGAGACCCAGTACTTC.

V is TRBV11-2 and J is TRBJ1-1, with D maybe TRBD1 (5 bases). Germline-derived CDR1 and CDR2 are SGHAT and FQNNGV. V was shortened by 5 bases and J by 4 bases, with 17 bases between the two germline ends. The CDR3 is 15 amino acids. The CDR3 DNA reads TGTGCCAGCAGCCGTTTCGGGGACTGGGGCACTGAAGCTTTCTTT. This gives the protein CASSRFGDWGTEAFF.

The CDR3 reads CSVESGGNQETQYF. CDR3 DNA sequence: TGCAGCGTTGAATCAGGGGGAAACCAAGAGACCCAGTACTTC. The rearrangement joins TRBV29-1 to TRBJ2-5, with 7 nucleotides matching TRBD1. Germline V lookup: CDR1 SQVTM, CDR2 ANQGSEA. V lost 2 bases and J lost 0; bases outside the gene matches: 3. The CDR3 consists of 14 residues.

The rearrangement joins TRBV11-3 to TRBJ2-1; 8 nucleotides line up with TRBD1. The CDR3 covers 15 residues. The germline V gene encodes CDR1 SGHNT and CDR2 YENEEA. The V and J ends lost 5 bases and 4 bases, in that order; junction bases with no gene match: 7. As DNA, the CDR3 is TGTGCCAGCAGCCTGGAGGGACAGGTTTACAATGAGCAGTTCTTC. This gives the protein CASSLEGQVYNEQFF.

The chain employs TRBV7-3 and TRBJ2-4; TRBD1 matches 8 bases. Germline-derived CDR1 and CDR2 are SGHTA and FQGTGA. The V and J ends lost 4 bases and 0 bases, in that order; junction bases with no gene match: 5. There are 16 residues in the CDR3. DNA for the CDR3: TGTGCCAGCAGCTCGGGACAGGCCCTAGCCAAAAACATTCAGTACTTC. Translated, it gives CASSSGQALAKNIQYF.

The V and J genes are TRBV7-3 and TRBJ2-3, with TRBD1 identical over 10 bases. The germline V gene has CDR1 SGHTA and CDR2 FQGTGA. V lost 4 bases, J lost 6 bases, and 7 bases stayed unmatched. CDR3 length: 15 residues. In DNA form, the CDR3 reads TGTGCCAGCAGCTCTGACAGGGGGCGGGCGGATACGCAGTATTTT. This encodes CASSSDRGRADTQYF. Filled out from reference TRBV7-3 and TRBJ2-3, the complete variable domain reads GAGVSQTPSNKVTEKGKYVELRCDPISGHTALYWYRQSLGQGPEFLIYFQGTGAADDSGLPNDRFFAVRPEGSVSTLKIQRTERGDSAVYLCASSSDRGRADTQYFGPGTRLTVL.

As DNA, the CDR3 is TGCGCCAGCAGCCCGGCCGGACAGGGAAGGCAGTTCTTC. This translates into CASSPAGQGRQFF. The rearrangement uses TRBV4-1 and TRBJ2-1; 8 bases agree with TRBD1. The V segment lost 4 bases and the J segment 12 bases; nucleotides outside the gene matches: 8. The V gene's germline CDR1 is MGHRA and CDR2 YSYEKL. The CDR3 contains 13 residues.